This T cell receptor beta chain was sequenced for a study of T-cell reconstitution after alpha-beta-depleted transplantation in children. Study-wide points: A year had passed since transplant, and T-cell counts and diversity by then came mostly from newly produced T cells.

Unique molecular identifiers were incorporated during preparation of the TCRbeta library. TCRdb redid the calling of the PCR reads with MiXCR, one entry per CDR3 protein. The sample includes hundreds of thousands of distinct CDR3 sequences, around 15% of them seen just once. The V gene's germline CDR1 is SEHNR and CDR2 FQNEAQ (reference sequence). With 5 bases clipped from V and 7 bases from J, the junction kept 13 bases outside the gene matches. The CDR3 has 16 residues. This clonotype was observed a handful of times. Its specificity is not known. The source is a boy under three years old who had a stem cell transplant for Wiskott-Aldrich syndrome, so the T cells may come from the graft donor. This material consisted of PBMCs, mostly from graft donor cells, taken 360 days after TCRalphabeta/CD19-depleted stem cell transplant. This chain joins TRBV7-9 and TRBJ2-2; 7 nucleotides line up with TRBD2. Here the CDR3 DNA reads TGTGCCAGCAGCCCAAACTGGTCTAGGGACTACGGGGAGCTGTTTTTT. It translates to CASSPNWSRDYGELFF.